The subject of this entry is one TCR beta chain. Its antigen is currently unknown. The study sampled blood at baseline, cycle 4 day 1, and cycle 7 day 1. This specimen comes from a study of OX40 agonist ivuxolimab in advanced cancers. The length of the CDR3 is 15 residues. From germline, CDR1 is SGHKS and CDR2 YYEKEE (reference sequence). Trimming took 4 bases from V and 4 from J; bases not matched to a gene: 5. Study findings and constraints: CD4+ and CD8+ T cells in blood underwent clonal expansion by week 6 at 0.1 to 3.0 mg/kg. Researchers did not determine the expanded peripheral T cells' antigen specificity. In a subset of nonresponders, normalized T-cell clonal expansion was also low.

Libraries were prepared by immunoSEQ multiplex PCR; TCRdb keeps only in-frame clonotypes and omits some of them. The table shows fewer than 65,000 clones, with approximately 86% occurring only once. This TCR derives from an adult with an advanced solid tumor such as melanoma, head and neck, liver or kidney cancer. The V and J genes are TRBV5-5 and TRBJ1-4; 9 bases align to TRBD1. Source: CD4+ or CD8+ T cells sorted from blood, taken in a trial of the OX40 agonist ivuxolimab. The CDR3, as DNA: TGTGCCAGCAGCCCACCGGGACAGGGTAATGAAAAACTGTTTTTT. Protein: CASSPPGQGNEKLFF.